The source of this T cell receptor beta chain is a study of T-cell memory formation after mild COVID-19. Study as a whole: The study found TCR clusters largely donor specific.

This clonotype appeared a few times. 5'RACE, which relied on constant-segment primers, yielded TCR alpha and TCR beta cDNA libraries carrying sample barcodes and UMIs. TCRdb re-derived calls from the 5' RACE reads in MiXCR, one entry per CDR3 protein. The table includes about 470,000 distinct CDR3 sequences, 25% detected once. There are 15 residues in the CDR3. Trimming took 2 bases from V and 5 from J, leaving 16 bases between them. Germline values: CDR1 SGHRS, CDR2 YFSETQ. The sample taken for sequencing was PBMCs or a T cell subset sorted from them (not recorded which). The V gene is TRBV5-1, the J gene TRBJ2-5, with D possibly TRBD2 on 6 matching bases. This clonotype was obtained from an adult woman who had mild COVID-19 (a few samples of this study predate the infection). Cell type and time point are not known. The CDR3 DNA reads TGCGCCAGCAGCTTTTGGGGATCCGCGGGGGAGACCCAGTACTTC. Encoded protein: CASSFWGSAGETQYF.